This TCR beta chain comes out of a study of blood T cell repertoires in COVID-19 (dated by TCRdb to the early 2020s). Regarding the study in general: Samples from collaborators originated in the United States, Italy and Spain and spanned both the acute and convalescent phases of COVID-19. The material from the prospective study consisted of cDNA or gDNA derived from T cells, B-cell-depleted T cells, or PBMCs. Subjects who had been exposed to COVID-19, were actively infected with it, or had recovered from it provided the deeply sampled blood TCRbeta repertoires that made up the dataset. The repertoires were made available in a free public database intended to serve as a resource for research on the immune response to SARS-CoV-2. Samples came from the ongoing ImmuneRACE study (first 160 participants) plus 1,254 subjects from 6 global collaborators. A de-identified subject ID, COVID-19 status, age in years and sex were almost always included in the sample metadata. Where available, HLA class I and class II types were taken from metadata supplied by the sample provider and were not determined by assay-based typing.

This clone turned up a few times. There is no known antigen for this receptor. No much larger clonotype is one base removed from it; base qualities were not supplied. TCRbeta CDR3 regions were amplified from genomic DNA by means of the immunoSEQ Assay, a bias-controlled multiplex PCR. The original pipeline was this. The number of nucleated cells in each sample was estimated from the amplification of reference gene primers within the assay. Sequence reads were collapsed and filtered to measure the absolute abundance of every unique TCRbeta CDR3 rearrangement. For each sample, productive Simpson clonality was calculated as the square root of Simpson's diversity index across productive rearrangements. Drawn from immuneACCESS, this table holds only the in-frame rearrangements with V and J called that TCRdb kept. Clones are partly lost; checked studies trace under half to an unresolved V gene and leave the rest unexplained. V and J calls and clone size follow that table, whereas D and trimming were derived from the DNA. This sample is represented by approximately 260,000 clones; around 80% of them were singletons. Of the sample, approximately 4% is held by the ten largest clones.

Here is what the overall study found, with its caveats: The quantity of clinical and demographic metadata differed by source and by participant and was supplied without curation.

Whole blood was collected in K2EDTA tubes by collaborating institutions according to the institutions' own protocols. For TCRbeta analysis, collaborators shipped samples as frozen whole blood, isolated PBMCs, or DNA extracted from either of those sample types. The source is a woman aged 40 to 49 with active or convalescent COVID-19. Sequencing used peripheral blood.

The CDR3 corresponds to CASSPSGGSQGPQHF. In nucleotide form, the sequence is TGTGCCAGCAGCCCGTCCGGGGGGAGTCAGGGGCCCCAGCATTTT. The sequence joins TRBV7-2 to TRBJ1-5; 5 matching bases give a weak D call of TRBD1. V is cut by 5 bases and J by 9 bases, and the space between the germline ends is 20 bases. CDR1 is given as SGHTA and CDR2 as FQGNSA, both from the germline V gene. The CDR3, cysteine through phenylalanine, is 15 amino acids long. Just CDR3 DNA is preserved here, 45 bases in frame from base 1.